The 17 T cell receptor beta chains below were found in one sample sequenced in a study of CD8+ T cells in alopecia areata. Following extraction, RNA underwent reverse transcription to cDNA, which served as the sequencing template. The data were produced by immunoSEQ multiplex PCR, yet TCRdb's version contains in-frame clones alone and is incomplete. The sample yields 150,000 to 190,000 clones, 45% to 60% seen once. Sequences were derived from CD8+ T cells sorted from blood, sampled at week 0. The receptors shown here come from a human donor with alopecia areata.

This clone appeared once. The chain has TRBV2 and TRBJ2-1, with TRBD1 matching over 8 bases. The CDR3 has 16 residues. Germline V CDR1 and CDR2: SNHLY, FYNNEI. V shed 7 bases and J 0 bases; nucleotides not matched to a gene: 8. This CDR3 is CASTFSDRDSYNEQFF. CDR3 sequence (DNA): TGTGCCAGCACCTTCTCGGACAGGGACTCCTACAATGAGCAGTTCTTC.

This rearrangement joins TRBV14 to TRBJ2-1; 8 bases are shared with TRBD1. Germline assignment: CDR1 SGHDN and CDR2 FVKESK. J gave up 4 bases and V 3 bases, and 2 bases lay outside the gene matches. This CDR3 contains 14 residues. The CDR3 sequence is CASSHRTGYNEQFF. The DNA of the CDR3 is TGTGCCAGCAGCCACCGGACAGGGTACAATGAGCAGTTCTTC.

V usage is TRBV29-1 and J usage is TRBJ2-2, with D possibly TRBD2 on 6 matching bases. The V end lost 0 bases, the J end lost 4 bases, and 12 bases lay between the germline ends. The CDR3 has 15 residues. Germline V gene data show CDR1 as SQVTM and CDR2 as ANQGSEA. CDR3 nucleotide sequence: TGCAGCGTTGAAGAGGAGGGCGGATTCACCGGGGAGCTGTTTTTT. This gives the protein CSVEEEGGFTGELFF.

The chain employs TRBV7-9 and TRBJ2-7; perhaps TRBD1 as D (6 bases). CDR3 size: 11 residues. Trimming removed 4 bases at V and 5 bases at J, with 6 bases between. Germline loops: CDR1 SEHNR, CDR2 FQNEAQ (reference sequence). Written as DNA, the CDR3 is TGTGCCAGCAGCTCAGGGGACGAGCAGTACTTC. Translated, it gives CASSSGDEQYF.

This clone was seen a few times. The chain uses TRBV2 and TRBJ2-4; TRBD1 is a possible D gene (7 bases). The CDR3 is 16 residues long. V was pared by 2 bases and J by 0 bases, with 11 bases between. Germline assignment: CDR1 SNHLY and CDR2 FYNNEI. Here the CDR3 DNA reads TGTGCCAGCAGTGAATTGGAGGGGGCAGCCAAAAACATTCAGTACTTC. Encoded protein: CASSELEGAAKNIQYF.

This chain links TRBV7-2 with TRBJ1-1; D possibly corresponds to TRBD1 (5 bases). The CDR3 consists of 14 residues. Trimming stripped 6 bases from V and 3 bases from J, with 14 bases between. The germline CDR1 and CDR2 sequences are SGHTA and FQGNSA. CDR3 nucleotides: TGTGCCAGCAGTCGGGACGGCAGCTACACTGAAGCTTTCTTT. Amino acid sequence: CASSRDGSYTEAFF.

This clone was detected a few times. The V and J genes are TRBV4-3 and TRBJ2-1; D may be TRBD1 or TRBD2 (5 bases each). The CDR3 consists of 15 residues. Trimming stripped 0 bases from V and 8 bases from J, with 14 bases between. Per germline, CDR1 LGHNA and CDR2 YSLEER. CDR3 in amino acids: CASSQDAWGIYEQFF. CDR3 nucleotide sequence: TGCGCCAGCAGCCAAGATGCGTGGGGGATCTATGAGCAGTTCTTC.

The V call is TRBV7-3, the J call TRBJ2-3; 7 bases line up with TRBD1. The germline gives CDR1 SGHTA, CDR2 FQGTGA. The CDR3 covers 15 residues. After removal of 4 bases from V and 0 bases from J, the junction contained 4 bases not matched to a gene. The CDR3 loop is CASSSTGTSTDTQYF. In DNA, the CDR3 is TGTGCCAGCAGCTCGACAGGGACGAGCACAGATACGCAGTATTTT.

This clone was observed a few times. The J gene is TRBJ2-1, the V gene TRBV6-6; D gene uncertain. The germline CDR1 and CDR2 sequences are MNHNY and SVGAGI (reference sequence). Trimming pared 5 bases from V and 10 bases from J, leaving 9 bases between. This CDR3 region has 11 residues. CDR3 in DNA: TGTGCCAGCAGTCCCTCTGAGGAGCAGTTCTTC. It translates to CASSPSEEQFF.

The rearrangement joins TRBV5-1 to TRBJ2-7, with D possibly TRBD1 on 6 matching bases. The germline gives CDR1 SGHRS, CDR2 YFSETQ. The V end lost 2 bases, the J end lost 3 bases, and 12 bases lay between the germline ends. The CDR3 sequence is 14 residues long. DNA for the CDR3: TGCGCCAGCAGCTTAAGACAGGCCGACTACGAGCAGTACTTC. This sequence encodes CASSLRQADYEQYF.

The J gene is TRBJ1-1, the V gene TRBV7-6, with 8 bases matching TRBD1. In germline, CDR1 is SGHVS, CDR2 FNYEAQ. CDR3 size: 16 residues. J lost 2 bases, V lost 1 base, and 6 bases had no gene match. CDR3 bases: TGTGCCAGCAGCTTAGAAGCAGGGGGCGGTAACACTGAAGCTTTCTTT. Translating gives CASSLEAGGGNTEAFF.

This clone was recorded only once. This rearrangement joins TRBV7-2 to TRBJ2-7; TRBD1 or TRBD2 may be the D gene (5 bases each). Looked up from germline, CDR1 is SGHTA and CDR2 is FQGNSA. Trimming removed 2 bases from V and 4 bases from J, with 18 bases in between. The CDR3 runs to 16 residues. The CDR3 region has the DNA TGTGCCAGCAGCTTACCTGGGACCACGCCTGTGTACGAGCAGTACTTC. It yields the protein CASSLPGTTPVYEQYF.

The chain recombines TRBV29-1 with TRBJ1-1, with D possibly matching TRBD1 (6 bases). Trimming removed 7 bases from V and 4 bases from J, with 19 bases in between. Germline V lookup: CDR1 SQVTM, CDR2 ANQGSEA. There are 14 residues in the CDR3. CDR3 DNA sequence: TGCAGCGCACCAATACAGGGCGGGGGCACTGAAGCTTTCTTT. The encoded protein is CSAPIQGGGTEAFF.

The CDR3 DNA sequence: TGTGCCAGCAGTTTATCGGGGACACACAATGAGCAGTTCTTC. Encoded protein: CASSLSGTHNEQFF. The J gene is TRBJ2-1, the V gene TRBV27; TRBD1 is a possible D gene (6 bases). The CDR3 is 14 residues long. CDR1 and CDR2 from the germline V gene are MNHEY and SMNVEV (reference sequence). V lost 0 bases and J lost 5, with 8 bases in between.

The V call is TRBV30, the J call TRBJ1-1; weak D call: TRBD1 (6 bases). The V and J ends lost 3 bases and 0 bases respectively, with 8 bases between them. The CDR3 covers 13 residues. Germline V gene lookup returns CDR1 GTSNPN and CDR2 SVGIG (reference sequence). This CDR3 reads CAWRGGMNTEAFF. The CDR3 region has the DNA TGTGCCTGGAGAGGGGGGATGAACACTGAAGCTTTCTTT. Full variable domain (missing parts from reference TRBV30 and TRBJ1-1): SQTIHQWPATLVQPVGSPLSLECTVEGTSNPNLYWYRQAAGRGLQLLFYSVGIGQISSEVPQNLSASRPQDRQFILSSKKLLLSDSGFYLCAWRGGMNTEAFFGQGTRLTVV.

V and J are TRBV7-8 and TRBJ2-3; D might be TRBD2 (6 bases). The CDR3 totals 15 residues. Germline values: CDR1 SGHVS, CDR2 FQNEAQ. Trimming took 1 base from V and 2 from J, leaving 10 bases between them. The CDR3 here is CASSLVAANTDTQYF. CDR3 DNA sequence: TGTGCCAGCAGCTTAGTAGCGGCCAACACAGATACGCAGTATTTT. Looking up the rest from reference TRBV7-8 and TRBJ2-3 gives the full variable domain: GAGVSQSPRYKVAKRGQDVALRCDPISGHVSLFWYQQALGQGPEFLTYFQNEAQLDKSGLPSDRFFAERPEGSVSTLKIQRTQQEDSAVYLCASSLVAANTDTQYFGPGTRLTVL.

V gene TRBV4-3 combines with J gene TRBJ1-5; possible D gene TRBD1, 5 bases. Germline V gene data show CDR1 as LGHNA and CDR2 as YSLEER. CDR3 size: 14 residues. With 0 bases removed from V and 5 bases from J, the gap between germline ends came to 8 bases. The CDR3 region has the DNA TGCGCCAGCAGCCAAGATAAAGGGGATCAGCCCCAGCATTTT. Its translation is CASSQDKGDQPQHF.